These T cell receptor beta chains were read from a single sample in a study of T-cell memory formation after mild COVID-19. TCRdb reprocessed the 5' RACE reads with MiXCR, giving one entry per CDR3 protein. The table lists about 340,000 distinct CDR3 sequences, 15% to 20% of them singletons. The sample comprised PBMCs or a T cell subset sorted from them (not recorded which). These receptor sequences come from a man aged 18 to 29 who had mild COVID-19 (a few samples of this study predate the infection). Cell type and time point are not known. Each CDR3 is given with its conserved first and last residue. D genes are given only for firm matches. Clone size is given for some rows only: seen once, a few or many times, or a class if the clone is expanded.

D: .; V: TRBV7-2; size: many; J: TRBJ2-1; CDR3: CASSLERTENEQFF; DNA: TGTGCCAGCAGCTTAGAGAGGACAGAGAATGAGCAGTTCTTC
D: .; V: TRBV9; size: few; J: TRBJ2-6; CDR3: CASSVGSHGANVLTF; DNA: TGTGCCAGCAGCGTAGGCAGCCATGGGGCCAACGTCCTGACTTTC
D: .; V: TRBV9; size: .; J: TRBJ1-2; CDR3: CASSVVDGHYGYTF; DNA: TGTGCCAGCAGCGTAGTAGACGGCCACTATGGCTACACCTTC
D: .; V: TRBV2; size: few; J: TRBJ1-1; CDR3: CASSEGFGVKLNTEAFF; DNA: TGTGCCAGCAGTGAAGGATTCGGCGTGAAGCTGAACACTGAAGCTTTCTTT
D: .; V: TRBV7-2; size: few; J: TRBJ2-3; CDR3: CASSPRGRRRHTQYF; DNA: TGTGCCAGCAGCCCCCGGGGTAGGAGAAGACATACGCAGTATTTT
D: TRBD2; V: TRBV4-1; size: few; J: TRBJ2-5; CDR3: CASSRLSLRGGERETQYF; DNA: TGCGCCAGCAGCCGTCTATCCTTACGGGGGGGCGAGCGAGAGACCCAGTACTTC
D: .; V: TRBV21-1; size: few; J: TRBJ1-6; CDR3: CASSNRAANSPLHF; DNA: TGTGCCAGCAGCAATAGGGCAGCGAATTCACCCCTCCACTTT
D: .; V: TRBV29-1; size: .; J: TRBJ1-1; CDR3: CSGVRGAATEAFF; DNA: TGCAGCGGTGTGAGGGGGGCTGCCACTGAAGCTTTCTTT
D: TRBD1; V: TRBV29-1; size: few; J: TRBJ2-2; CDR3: CIAADRVSGELFF; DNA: TGCATCGCGGCGGACAGGGTATCCGGGGAGCTGTTTTTT
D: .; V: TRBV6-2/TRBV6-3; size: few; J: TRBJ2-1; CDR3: CASSYTGPSYNEQFF; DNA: TGTGCCAGCAGTTACACCGGGCCCTCCTACAATGAGCAGTTCTTC
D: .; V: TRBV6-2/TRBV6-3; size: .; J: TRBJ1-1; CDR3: CASSLGSIEAFF; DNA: TGTGCCAGCAGTCTCGGCTCCATAGAAGCTTTCTTT
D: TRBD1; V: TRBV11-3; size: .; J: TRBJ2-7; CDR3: CASSLGTGGDYEQYF; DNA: TGTGCCAGCAGCCTAGGGACAGGGGGCGATTACGAGCAGTACTTC
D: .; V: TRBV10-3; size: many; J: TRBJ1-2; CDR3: CAISESLWQGGGYTF; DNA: TGTGCCATCAGTGAGTCATTGTGGCAGGGCGGTGGCTACACCTTC
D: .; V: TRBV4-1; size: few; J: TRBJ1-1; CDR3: CASSPPTRPSTEAFF; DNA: TGCGCCAGCAGCCCTCCGACGCGCCCGAGCACTGAAGCTTTCTTT
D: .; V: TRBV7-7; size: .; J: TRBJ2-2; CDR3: CASSLDDRGLTETGELFF; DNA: TGTGCTAGCAGCTTAGATGATAGAGGACTAACTGAAACCGGGGAGCTGTTTTTT
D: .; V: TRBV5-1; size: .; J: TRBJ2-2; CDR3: CASSFDGDGELFF; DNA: TGCGCCAGCAGCTTCGACGGGGACGGGGAGCTGTTTTTT
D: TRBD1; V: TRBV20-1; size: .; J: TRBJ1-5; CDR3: CSALEQGRFQHF; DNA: TGCAGTGCCCTTGAACAGGGGAGGTTCCAGCATTTT
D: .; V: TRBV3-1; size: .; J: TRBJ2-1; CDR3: CASSQDLGWPRNEQFF; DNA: TGTGCCAGCAGCCAAGATCTAGGGTGGCCCCGCAATGAGCAGTTCTTC
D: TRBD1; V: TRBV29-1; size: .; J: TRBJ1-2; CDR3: CSGDRDGYTF; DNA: TGCAGCGGGGACAGGGACGGCTACACCTTC
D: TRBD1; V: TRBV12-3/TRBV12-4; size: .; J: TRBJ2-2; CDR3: CASIRGGVTGELFF; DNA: TGTGCCAGCATACGAGGGGGCGTCACCGGGGAGCTGTTTTTT
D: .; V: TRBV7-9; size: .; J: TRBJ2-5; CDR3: CASSPDIKKGHNEETQYF; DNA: TGTGCCAGCAGCCCAGACATTAAAAAGGGACACAACGAAGAGACCCAGTACTTC
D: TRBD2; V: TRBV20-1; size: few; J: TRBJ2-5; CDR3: CSAIPLMPLAGVQETQYF; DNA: TGCAGTGCGATCCCTCTAATGCCACTAGCGGGGGTACAAGAGACCCAGTACTTC
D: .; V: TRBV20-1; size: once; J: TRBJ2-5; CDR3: CSARTRGGETQYF; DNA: TGCAGTGCTCGGACCAGGGGGGGGGAGACCCAGTACTTC
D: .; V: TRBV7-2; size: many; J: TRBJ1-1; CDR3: CASSSQSNTEAFF; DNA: TGTGCCAGCAGCTCACAGTCGAACACTGAAGCTTTCTTT
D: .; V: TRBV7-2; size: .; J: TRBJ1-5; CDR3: CASSLRQGLQPQHF; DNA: TGTGCCAGCAGCTTACGGCAGGGTCTTCAGCCCCAGCATTTT
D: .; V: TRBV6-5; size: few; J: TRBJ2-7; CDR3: CASSPQGFAGYEQYF; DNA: TGTGCCAGCAGTCCCCAGGGGTTCGCGGGCTACGAGCAGTACTTC
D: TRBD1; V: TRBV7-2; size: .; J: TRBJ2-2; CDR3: CASSLQGVDTGELFF; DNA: TGTGCCAGCAGCTTACAGGGGGTCGACACCGGGGAGCTGTTTTTT
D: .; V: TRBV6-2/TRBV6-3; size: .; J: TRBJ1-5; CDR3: CASSYREYSNQPQHF; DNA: TGTGCCAGCAGTTACCGGGAGTATAGCAATCAGCCCCAGCATTTT
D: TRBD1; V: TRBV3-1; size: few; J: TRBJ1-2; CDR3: CASSKQGSDYGYTF; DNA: TGTGCCAGCAGCAAACAGGGGTCTGACTATGGCTACACCTTC
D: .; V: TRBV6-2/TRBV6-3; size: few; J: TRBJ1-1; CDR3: CASSGDDTEAFF; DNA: TGTGCCAGCAGTGGTGATGACACTGAAGCTTTCTTT
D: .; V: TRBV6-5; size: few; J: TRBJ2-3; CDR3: CASSLMGVDTQYF; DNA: TGTGCCAGCAGCCTCATGGGCGTAGATACGCAGTATTTT
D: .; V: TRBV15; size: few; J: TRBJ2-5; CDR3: CATSRVRETQYF; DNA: TGTGCCACCAGCAGAGTGCGAGAGACCCAGTACTTC
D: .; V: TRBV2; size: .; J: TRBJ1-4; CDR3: CASIRRHRLEKLFF; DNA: TGTGCCAGCATTAGGAGACACCGACTTGAAAAACTGTTTTTT
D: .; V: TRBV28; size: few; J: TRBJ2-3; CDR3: CASSLLDRKGQYF; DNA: TGTGCCAGCAGTTTACTTGACAGGAAAGGGCAGTATTTT
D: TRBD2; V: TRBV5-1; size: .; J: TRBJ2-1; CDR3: CASTTSGPINEQFF; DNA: TGCGCCAGCACGACTAGCGGGCCGATCAATGAGCAGTTCTTC
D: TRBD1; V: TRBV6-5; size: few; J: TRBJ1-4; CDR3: CASSYLGTGGTNEKLFF; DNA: TGTGCCAGCAGTTACTTAGGAACAGGGGGCACTAATGAAAAACTGTTTTTT
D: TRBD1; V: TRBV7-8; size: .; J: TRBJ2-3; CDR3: CASSLDRGADTQYF; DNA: TGTGCCAGCAGCTTAGACAGGGGTGCAGATACGCAGTATTTT
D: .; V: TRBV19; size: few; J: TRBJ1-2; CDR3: CASSITSGDGYTF; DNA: TGTGCCAGTAGTATAACTTCCGGGGATGGCTACACCTTC
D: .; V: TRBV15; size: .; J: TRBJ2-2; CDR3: CATSRDREWGRNTGELFF; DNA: TGTGCCACCAGCAGAGATCGAGAATGGGGCAGGAACACCGGGGAGCTGTTTTTT
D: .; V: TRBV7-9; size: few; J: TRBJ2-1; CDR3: CASSPRSNEQFF; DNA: TGTGCCAGCAGCCCCCGGTCCAATGAGCAGTTCTTC